The present T cell receptor beta chain was sequenced within a study of OX40 agonist ivuxolimab in advanced cancers. The V gene's germline CDR1 is MNHNY and CDR2 SVGAGI (reference sequence). The CDR3 totals 16 residues. V dropped 0 bases and J dropped 6; count of bases not matched to a gene: 10. Overall study findings and caveats: Clonal expansion was seen in CD4+ and CD8+ blood T cells by week 6 at 0.1 to 3.0 mg/kg.

Profiled with immunoSEQ multiplex PCR; TCRdb holds only in-frame clones, not every one. Counted here are around 100,000 clones, about nine tenths occurring once; the ten biggest clones make up more than 0.25%. Comments on this clone: What it binds is not known.

This sample comprised CD4+ or CD8+ T cells sorted from blood, obtained in a trial of the OX40 agonist ivuxolimab. The chain combines TRBV6-6 with TRBJ2-7; 8 bases line up with TRBD2. This receptor was obtained from an adult with an advanced solid tumor such as melanoma, head and neck, liver or kidney cancer. Written as DNA, the CDR3 is TGTGCCAGCAGTTACTCGACTACCTCGGGAGGGGGCGAGCAGTACTTC. Translation: CASSYSTTSGGGEQYF.